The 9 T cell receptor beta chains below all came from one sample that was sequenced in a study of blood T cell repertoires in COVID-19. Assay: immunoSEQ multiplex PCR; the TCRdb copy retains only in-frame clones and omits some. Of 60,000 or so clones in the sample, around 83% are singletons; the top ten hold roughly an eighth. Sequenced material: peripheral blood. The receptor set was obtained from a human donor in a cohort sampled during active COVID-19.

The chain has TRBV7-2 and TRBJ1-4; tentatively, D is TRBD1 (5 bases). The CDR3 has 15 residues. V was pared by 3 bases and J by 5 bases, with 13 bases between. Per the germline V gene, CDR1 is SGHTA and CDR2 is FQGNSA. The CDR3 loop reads CASSFGGQQNEKLFF. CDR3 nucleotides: TGTGCCAGCAGCTTCGGGGGTCAGCAAAATGAAAAACTGTTTTTT.

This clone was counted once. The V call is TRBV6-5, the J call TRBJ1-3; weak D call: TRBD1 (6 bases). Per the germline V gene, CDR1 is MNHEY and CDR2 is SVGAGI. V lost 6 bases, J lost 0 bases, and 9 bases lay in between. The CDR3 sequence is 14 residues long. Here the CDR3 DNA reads TGTGCCAGCAGGACAGGACCCTCTGGAAACACCATATATTTT. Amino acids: CASRTGPSGNTIYF.

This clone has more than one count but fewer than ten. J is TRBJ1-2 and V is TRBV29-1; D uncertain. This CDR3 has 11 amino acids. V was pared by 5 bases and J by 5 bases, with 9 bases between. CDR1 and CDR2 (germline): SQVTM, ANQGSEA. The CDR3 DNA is TGCAGCGTTCTACAGCCTTATGGCTACACCTTC. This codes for CSVLQPYGYTF.

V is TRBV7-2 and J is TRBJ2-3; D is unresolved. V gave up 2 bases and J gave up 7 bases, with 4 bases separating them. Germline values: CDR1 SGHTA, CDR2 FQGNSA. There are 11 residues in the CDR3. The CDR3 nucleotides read TGTGCCAGCAGCTTATTATATACGCAGTATTTT. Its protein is CASSLLYTQYF. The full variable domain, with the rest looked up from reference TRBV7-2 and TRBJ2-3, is GAGVSQSPSNKVTEKGKDVELRCDPISGHTALYWYRQSLGQGLEFLIYFQGNSAPDKSGLPSDRFSAERTGGSVSTLTIQRTQQEDSAVYLCASSLLYTQYFGPGTRLTVL.

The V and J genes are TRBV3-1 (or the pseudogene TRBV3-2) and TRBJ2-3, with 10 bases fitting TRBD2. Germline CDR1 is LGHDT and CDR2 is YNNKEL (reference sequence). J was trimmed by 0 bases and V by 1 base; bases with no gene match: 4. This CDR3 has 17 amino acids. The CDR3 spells CASSQALAGASTDTQYF. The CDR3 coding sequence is TGTGCCAGCAGCCAAGCCCTAGCGGGGGCTAGCACAGATACGCAGTATTTT.

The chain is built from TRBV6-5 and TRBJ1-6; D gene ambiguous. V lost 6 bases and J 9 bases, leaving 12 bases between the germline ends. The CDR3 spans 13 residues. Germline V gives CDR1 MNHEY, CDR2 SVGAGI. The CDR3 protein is CASRGEAGSPLHF. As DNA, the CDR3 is TGTGCCAGCAGGGGAGAGGCAGGTTCACCCCTCCACTTT.

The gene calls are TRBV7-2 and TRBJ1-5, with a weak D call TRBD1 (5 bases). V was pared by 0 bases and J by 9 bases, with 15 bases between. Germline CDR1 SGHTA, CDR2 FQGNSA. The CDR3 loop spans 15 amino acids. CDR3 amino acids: CASSLALGGAAPQHF. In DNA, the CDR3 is TGTGCCAGCAGCTTAGCGCTTGGAGGGGCGGCGCCCCAGCATTTT.

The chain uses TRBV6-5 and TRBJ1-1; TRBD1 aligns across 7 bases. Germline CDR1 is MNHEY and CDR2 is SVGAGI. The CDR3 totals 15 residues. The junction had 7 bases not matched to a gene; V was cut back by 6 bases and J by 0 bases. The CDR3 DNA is TGTGCCAGCAGCCTTTATGGACAGGTGAACACTGAAGCTTTCTTT. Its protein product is CASSLYGQVNTEAFF.

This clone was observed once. The CDR3 bases are TGTGCCAGCAGAAAACAGGGGGCCGGCGAGCAGTACGTC. This translates into CASRKQGAGEQYV. The V call is TRBV3-1 (or the pseudogene TRBV3-2), the J call TRBJ2-7; 9 bases map to TRBD1. From germline, CDR1 is LGHDT and CDR2 YNNKEL (reference sequence). The CDR3 runs 13 residues. With 6 bases clipped from V and 6 bases from J, the junction kept 6 bases outside the gene matches.